These 8 T cell receptor beta chains originate from one sample sequenced in a study of memory CD4+ T cells and cytomegalovirus serostatus. Single viable CD3+CD4+CD8-CD45RO+ cells were sorted as the memory CD4+ T cells. Assay: immunoSEQ multiplex PCR; the TCRdb copy retains only in-frame clones and omits some. Altogether about 57,000 clones are present, less than 85% being singletons, with the ten largest covering approximately 0.82%. Sequenced input: memory CD4+ T cells from blood. The receptors were gathered from an adult in good health and CMV-seronegative.

The rearrangement links TRBV30 to TRBJ1-6; D is possibly TRBD1 (5 bases). The CDR3 loop spans 14 amino acids. V gave up 0 bases and J gave up 5 bases, with 8 bases separating them. The germline gives CDR1 GTSNPN, CDR2 SVGIG (reference sequence). The chain's CDR3 is CAWSVLTDNSPLHF. The CDR3 region has the DNA TGTGCCTGGAGTGTCTTGACAGATAATTCACCCCTCCACTTT.

This chain connects TRBV12-5 to TRBJ2-5; D gene ambiguous. Between the trimmed V and J ends, which lost 5 bases and 5 bases, there was a span of 15 bases. The CDR3 runs to 14 residues. CDR1 and CDR2 from the germline V gene are LGHNT and FRNRAP. The CDR3 here is CASGPRGVAETQYF. CDR3 DNA sequence: TGTGCTAGTGGTCCTCGTGGTGTGGCGGAGACCCAGTACTTC.

The chain is built from TRBV5-1 and TRBJ1-3, with D unresolved. The CDR3 is made up of 15 amino acids. Per the germline V gene, CDR1 is SGHRS and CDR2 is YFSETQ. V lost 0 bases and J 4 bases, leaving 11 bases between the germline ends. CDR3 amino acids: CASSLGRPGGNTIYF. The CDR3 DNA is TGCGCCAGCAGCTTGGGGCGCCCGGGGGGAAACACCATATATTTT. The full variable domain, its missing parts supplied by reference TRBV5-1 and TRBJ1-3, is KAGVTQTPRYLIKTRGQQVTLSCSPISGHRSVSWYQQTPGQGLQFLFEYFSETQRNKGNFPGRFSGRQFSNSRSEMNVSTLELGDSALYLCASSLGRPGGNTIYFGEGSWLTVV.

The chain combines TRBV7-7 with TRBJ2-2; the D call may be TRBD1 or TRBD2 (5 bases each). The CDR3 has 15 residues. V lost 5 bases, J lost 2 bases, and 12 bases lay in between. CDR1 and CDR2 from the germline V gene are SSHAT and FNYEAQ (reference sequence). The chain's CDR3 is CASSLGRKNTGELFF. Written as DNA, the CDR3 is TGTGCCAGCAGCCTGGGACGGAAAAACACCGGGGAGCTGTTTTTT.

This chain joins TRBV29-1 and TRBJ2-3; TRBD1 aligns across 7 bases. In germline, CDR1 is SQVTM, CDR2 ANQGSEA. The CDR3 runs to 18 residues. V shed 4 bases and J 9 bases; nucleotides not matched to a gene: 25. The chain's CDR3 is CSVGSPRKRDSPSGTQYF. The CDR3 DNA sequence: TGCAGCGTTGGATCCCCCCGGAAACGGGACAGCCCCAGTGGCACGCAGTATTTT.

The gene calls are TRBV9 and TRBJ2-1; 9 bases fit TRBD2. The germline V gene has CDR1 SGDLS and CDR2 YYNGEE. This CDR3 is 15 amino acids long. V lost 0 bases to trimming and J lost 4 bases; unmatched junction nucleotides: 2. The CDR3 reads CASSVAAGGYNEQFF. As DNA, the CDR3 is TGTGCCAGCAGCGTAGCAGCGGGAGGTTACAATGAGCAGTTCTTC.

The chain carries TRBV7-9 and TRBJ1-2; 10 nucleotides align to TRBD1. Germline V gene data show CDR1 as SEHNR and CDR2 as FQNEAQ (reference sequence). J lost 6 bases, V lost 8 bases, and 9 bases had no gene match. The CDR3 has 14 residues. The CDR3 loop reads CASSDRGQSDGYTF. CDR3 bases: TGTGCCAGCTCCGACAGGGGGCAATCCGATGGCTACACCTTC.

The J gene is TRBJ2-5, the V gene TRBV11-1; 8 bases are shared with TRBD2. Germline loops: CDR1 SGHAT, CDR2 FQDESV (reference sequence). This CDR3 region has 14 residues. The V gene end was trimmed by 6 bases and the J gene end by 3 bases; junction bases not matched to a gene: 6. The CDR3 DNA sequence: TGTGCCAGCAGAAAGCGGGGGCAGAAAGAGACCCAGTACTTC. Protein: CASRKRGQKETQYF.